The present entry profiles one TCR beta chain with its context. Sequencing used immunoSEQ multiplex PCR; TCRdb keeps in-frame clones, though not all of them. The sample has 9,500 to 15,000 clones; over 65% are singletons. The germline V gene has CDR1 SGDLS and CDR2 YYNGEE. The CDR3 loop spans 12 amino acids. Deletions cut 3 bases from V and 3 bases from J, with 7 bases between. The data belong to a study of chemoradiotherapy in HPV16-positive cancers. The chain carries TRBV9 and TRBJ2-7; D is possibly TRBD2 (5 bases). This specimen was taken from a patient who underwent chemoradiotherapy. This TCR was sampled from a human donor with HPV-associated anogenital cancer. CDR3 in DNA: TGTGCCAGCAGCGGAGGGAACTACGAGCAGTACTTC. It yields the protein CASSGGNYEQYF.